Shown below are 25 T cell receptor beta chains from a single sample sequenced in a study of cytomegalovirus exposure and HLA in healthy donors. Primers included in the PCR were 60 Vbeta and 13 Jbeta primers. Sequenced by immunoSEQ multiplex PCR; TCRdb stores in-frame clones only, minus some. The sample has about 130,000 clones, over 65% seen once. The sample taken for sequencing was PBMCs. Receptors were obtained from a man aged 18-30 years in good health and CMV-seropositive.

This CDR3 reads CASSTGQGLTGELFF. The CDR3 DNA sequence: TGTGCCAGCAGTACCGGACAGGGATTAACCGGGGAGCTGTTTTTT. V gene TRBV7-9 combines with J gene TRBJ2-2, with 8 bases aligning to TRBD1. Germline CDR1 SEHNR, CDR2 FQNEAQ (reference sequence). The CDR3 is made up of 15 amino acids. Trimming at V came to 6 bases and at J to 5 bases, leaving 8 bases not matched to a gene.

This rearrangement joins TRBV9 to TRBJ1-6; a possible D gene is TRBD1 (5 bases). Germline V gene lookup returns CDR1 SGDLS and CDR2 YYNGEE. This CDR3 spans 16 amino acids. V dropped 0 bases and J dropped 0 bases, with 7 bases sitting between them. The CDR3 loop is CASSVGQGSYNSPLHF. In DNA, the CDR3 is TGTGCCAGCAGCGTAGGTCAGGGCTCCTATAATTCACCCCTCCACTTT. The entire variable domain, with the rest obtained from reference TRBV9 and TRBJ1-6, is as follows: DSGVTQTPKHLITATGQRVTLRCSPRSGDLSVYWYQQSLDQGLQFLIQYYNGEERAKGNILERFSAQQFPDLHSELNLSSLELGDSALYFCASSVGQGSYNSPLHFGNGTRLTVT.

The chain combines TRBV30 with TRBJ2-7; D is undetermined. V dropped 4 bases and J dropped 5 bases, with 12 bases sitting between them. The CDR3 is 12 residues long. Germline values: CDR1 GTSNPN, CDR2 SVGIG (reference sequence). In DNA, the CDR3 is TGTGCCTGGACCCGTTTGGGCCACGAGCAGTACTTC. Its translation: CAWTRLGHEQYF.

The chain has TRBV29-1 and TRBJ1-2, with D hard to call. The CDR3 loop spans 11 amino acids. Germline CDR1 is SQVTM and CDR2 is ANQGSEA. V lost 6 bases, J lost 6 bases, and 11 bases lay in between. The CDR3 sequence: CSVRGRDGYTF. CDR3 nucleotides: TGCAGCGTCCGTGGGAGGGATGGCTACACCTTC.

This chain links TRBV7-6 with TRBJ1-5, with 10 bases identical to TRBD1. The CDR3 contains 14 residues. Germline-derived CDR1 and CDR2 are SGHVS and FNYEAQ. Trimming took 5 bases from V and 6 from J; bases not matched to a gene: 4. This CDR3 reads CASSADRGLQPQHF. As DNA, the CDR3 is TGTGCCAGCAGCGCTGACAGGGGGCTTCAGCCCCAGCATTTT.

The chain has TRBV5-6 and TRBJ1-5; 9 positions match TRBD1. The V gene end was trimmed by 4 bases and the J gene end by 7 bases; junction bases not matched to a gene: 6. The germline V gene encodes CDR1 SGHDT and CDR2 YYEEEE. The CDR3 spans 14 residues. This CDR3 reads CASSEGQGRQPQHF. In DNA form, the CDR3 reads TGTGCCAGCAGCGAGGGACAGGGTCGACAGCCCCAGCATTTT.

The genes are TRBV14 and TRBJ2-7; D uncertain. CDR3 length: 12 residues. Germline CDR1 is SGHDN and CDR2 is FVKESK. With 3 bases removed from V and 3 bases from J, the gap between germline ends came to 6 bases. CDR3 in amino acids: CASSQNFYEQYF. The CDR3 DNA is TGTGCCAGCAGCCAGAACTTCTACGAGCAGTACTTC.

The chain has TRBV27 and TRBJ1-1; D unclear. The CDR3 runs 11 residues. Germline lookup yields CDR1 MNHEY and CDR2 SMNVEV (reference sequence). V was pared by 7 bases and J by 1 base, with 4 bases between. The CDR3 nucleotides read TGTGCCAGCAAACAGAACACTGAAGCTTTCTTT. Encoded protein: CASKQNTEAFF.

V gene TRBV29-1 combines with J gene TRBJ2-5, with TRBD2 matching 8 bases. From germline, CDR1 is SQVTM and CDR2 ANQGSEA. Trimming took 4 bases from V and 7 from J; bases not matched to a gene: 14. The CDR3 covers 15 residues. For the CDR3, the DNA is TGCAGCGTTGTAGCGGCGGGGGGTGTCCCTGGGACCCAGTACTTC. Amino acid sequence: CSVVAAGGVPGTQYF.

In this sample, this clone turned up a few times. J is TRBJ1-1 and V is TRBV6-5; TRBD1 agrees at 7 bases. The CDR3 is made up of 13 amino acids. With 8 bases clipped from V and 3 bases from J, the junction kept 6 bases outside the gene matches. CDR1 and CDR2 (germline): MNHEY, SVGAGI. The CDR3 spells CASGGQPHTEAFF. The CDR3 DNA reads as TGTGCCAGCGGGGGACAGCCACACACTGAAGCTTTCTTT.

J is TRBJ2-7 and V is TRBV14; 7 bases agree with TRBD1. CDR1 SGHDN and CDR2 FVKESK come from the germline V gene. The CDR3 is 14 residues long. Losses at the gene ends were 3 bases for V and 2 bases for J; bases not matched to a gene: 4. CDR3 region: CASSQGQPPYEQYF. The CDR3 region has the DNA TGTGCCAGCAGCCAGGGACAGCCACCCTACGAGCAGTACTTC. Looking up the rest from reference TRBV14 and TRBJ2-7 gives the full variable domain: EAGVTQFPSHSVIEKGQTVTLRCDPISGHDNLYWYRRVMGKEIKFLLHFVKESKQDESGMPNNRFLAERTGGTYSTLKVQPAELEDSGVYFCASSQGQPPYEQYFGPGTRLTVT.

The chain links TRBV28 to TRBJ2-1; D is perhaps TRBD1 (6 bases). CDR1 and CDR2 from the germline V gene are MDHEN and SYDVKM. The CDR3 has 15 amino acids. V lost 4 bases, J lost 1 base, and 11 bases lay in between. This CDR3 reads CASSSNRVSYNEQFF. CDR3 sequence (DNA): TGTGCCAGCAGTTCAAACAGGGTTTCCTACAATGAGCAGTTCTTC.

The chain carries TRBV10-3 and TRBJ2-3, with D perhaps matching TRBD2 (5 bases). The ends were cut back, 2 bases at V and 6 bases at J, with 12 bases in the middle. The CDR3 totals 14 residues. The germline V gene has CDR1 ENHRY and CDR2 SYGVKD. CDR3 amino acids: CAISEGTSLDTQYF. The CDR3 DNA sequence: TGTGCCATCAGTGAGGGAACTAGTTTGGATACGCAGTATTTT.

This clone occurred a few times. V is TRBV30 and J is TRBJ2-7; 8 nucleotides line up with TRBD1. The ends lost 2 bases at V and 5 bases at J; junction bases unmatched: 5. The CDR3 covers 13 residues. Germline loops: CDR1 GTSNPN, CDR2 SVGIG (reference sequence). The CDR3 protein is CAWSKTGVDEQYF. The CDR3 coding sequence is TGTGCCTGGAGTAAGACAGGGGTGGACGAGCAGTACTTC.

V gene TRBV21-1 combines with J gene TRBJ2-5; the table gives TRBD2 as D, unverified against the DNA. TRBV21-1 is a known pseudogene. The CDR3 has 16 residues. The CDR3 here is CASSKRLAGGLGTQYF. CDR3 in DNA: TGTGCCAGCAGCAAACGACTAGCGGGGGGGCTGGGGACCCAGTACTTC.

The rearrangement joins TRBV6-6 to TRBJ2-3, with unresolved D. Germline V gives CDR1 MNHNY, CDR2 SVGAGI (reference sequence). The CDR3 contains 14 residues. V gave up 7 bases and J gave up 2 bases, with 13 bases separating them. The CDR3 sequence is CASIYNSYTDTQYF. CDR3 sequence (DNA): TGTGCCAGCATCTACAATAGCTACACAGATACGCAGTATTTT.

J is TRBJ1-2 and V is TRBV9, with unresolved D. Germline V lookup: CDR1 SGDLS, CDR2 YYNGEE. CDR3 length: 14 amino acids. V was trimmed by 4 bases and J by 1 base, leaving 11 bases between them. CDR3 nucleotide sequence: TGTGCCAGCAGCCGGGAAGGTTATAACTATGGCTACACCTTC. Translation: CASSREGYNYGYTF.

V gene TRBV2 combines with J gene TRBJ2-3, with 8 bases aligning to TRBD2. CDR3 length: 14 amino acids. The germline V gene has CDR1 SNHLY and CDR2 FYNNEI. V was pared by 10 bases and J by 2 bases, with 8 bases of the junction left unmatched. In nucleotides, the CDR3 is TGTGCCACCTTTAGCGGGGAGTACACAGATACGCAGTATTTT. Translated, it gives CATFSGEYTDTQYF.

The chain has TRBV7-9 and TRBJ1-2; D is unresolved. Germline V gives CDR1 SEHNR, CDR2 FQNEAQ (reference sequence). This CDR3 has 16 residues. Trimming stripped 2 bases from V and 0 bases from J, with 13 bases between. The chain's CDR3 is CASSLKGGEPNYGYTF. The CDR3 coding sequence is TGTGCCAGCAGCTTAAAGGGAGGAGAACCTAACTATGGCTACACCTTC.

The chain carries TRBV13 and TRBJ2-2, with TRBD2 identical over 7 bases. The CDR3 length is 14 residues. The V segment lost 4 bases and the J segment 6 bases; nucleotides outside the gene matches: 5. Germline CDR1 PRHDT, CDR2 FYEKMQ (reference sequence). The CDR3, as DNA: TGTGCCAGCAGCTCCGTTGGACTAGCCGGGGAGCTGTTTTTT. Translation gives CASSSVGLAGELFF.

This clone has a handful of counts. This chain joins TRBV4-1 and TRBJ1-1; no firm D call. Germline V gives CDR1 MGHRA, CDR2 YSYEKL. The CDR3 spans 14 residues. Trimming left V 4 bases short and J 1 base short, with 10 bases between. The CDR3 sequence is CASSRQLANTEAFF. The CDR3 DNA sequence: TGCGCCAGCAGCCGGCAGTTAGCGAACACTGAAGCTTTCTTT.

The rearrangement joins TRBV4-1 to TRBJ2-7, with D perhaps TRBD2 (7 bases). CDR3 length: 15 residues. CDR1 is MGHRA, CDR2 YSYEKL, per germline. The V gene lost 4 bases and the J gene lost 4 bases, with 17 bases spanning the gap. The CDR3 sequence is CASSPSKGGQYEQYF. CDR3 nucleotides: TGCGCCAGCAGCCCTTCAAAGGGGGGGCAATACGAGCAGTACTTC.

This chain joins TRBV16 and TRBJ1-1; 7 bases are a match to TRBD1. Germline values: CDR1 KGHSY, CDR2 FQNENV. Trimming at V came to 4 bases and at J to 0 bases, leaving 5 bases not matched to a gene. The CDR3 has 15 residues. CDR3 bases: TGTGCCAGCAGCCTTCGACAGGGACTGAACACTGAAGCTTTCTTT. As protein: CASSLRQGLNTEAFF.

This clone showed up just a few times. The genes are TRBV11-2 and TRBJ2-3, with 8 bases lining up with TRBD1. This CDR3 contains 15 residues. CDR1 and CDR2 (germline): SGHAT, FQNNGV. After removal of 3 bases from V and 0 bases from J, the junction contained 2 bases not matched to a gene. The CDR3 sequence: CASSFGQGSTDTQYF. Here the CDR3 DNA reads TGTGCCAGCAGCTTCGGACAGGGTAGCACAGATACGCAGTATTTT.

The rearrangement links TRBV29-1 to TRBJ2-1; D is unresolved. The CDR3 has 11 residues. Germline CDR1 reads SQVTM; CDR2 reads ANQGSEA. V was pared by 4 bases and J by 8 bases, with 9 bases between. CDR3 DNA: TGCAGCGTTGTCCCCGTCTATGAGCAGTTCTTC. This translates into CSVVPVYEQFF.